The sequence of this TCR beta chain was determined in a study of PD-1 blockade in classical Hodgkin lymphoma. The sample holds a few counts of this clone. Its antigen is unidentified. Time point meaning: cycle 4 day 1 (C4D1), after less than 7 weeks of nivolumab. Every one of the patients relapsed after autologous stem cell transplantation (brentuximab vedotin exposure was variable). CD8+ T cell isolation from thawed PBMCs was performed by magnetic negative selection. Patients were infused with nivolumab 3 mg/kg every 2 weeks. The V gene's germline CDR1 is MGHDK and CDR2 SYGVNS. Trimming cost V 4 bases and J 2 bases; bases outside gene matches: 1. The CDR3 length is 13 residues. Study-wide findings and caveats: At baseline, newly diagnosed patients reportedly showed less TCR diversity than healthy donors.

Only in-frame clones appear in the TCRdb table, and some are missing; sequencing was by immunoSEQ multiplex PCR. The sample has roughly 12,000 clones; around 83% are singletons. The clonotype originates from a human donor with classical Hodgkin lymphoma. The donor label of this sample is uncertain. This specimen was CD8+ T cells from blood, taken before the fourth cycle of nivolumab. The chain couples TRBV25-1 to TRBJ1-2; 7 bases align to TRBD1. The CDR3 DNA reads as TGTGCCAGCAGTGGACAGGGAAACTATGGCTACACCTTC. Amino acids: CASSGQGNYGYTF.